This TCR beta chain was identified in a study of blood T cell repertoires in COVID-19. This CDR3 comprises 15 residues. The ends lost 0 bases at V and 5 bases at J; junction bases unmatched: 8. Germline CDR1 is SGHKS and CDR2 is YYEKEE (reference sequence). The assay was immunoSEQ multiplex PCR, and TCRdb's table has in-frame clones only and misses some. The profile shows more than 300,000 clones, approximately 90% of them singletons. This sequence was found in a young woman who had recovered from COVID-19. The genes are TRBV5-5 and TRBJ2-7, with 7 bases identical to TRBD2. Source material: PBMCs or T cells enriched from blood (not recorded which). CDR3 protein: CASSLGGQGGNEQYF. The CDR3 coding sequence is TGTGCCAGCAGCTTGGGGGGCCAGGGAGGGAACGAGCAGTACTTC.